These T cell receptor beta chains were read from a single sample in a study of cytomegalovirus exposure and HLA in healthy donors. TCRdb's copy holds only in-frame clones and misses some; the assay was immunoSEQ multiplex PCR. The sample consists of under 100,000 clones, approximately 70% of them appearing once. Sample: PBMCs. These receptors all stem from a woman aged 50 to 60 in good health and CMV-seropositive. Both conserved end residues are part of each CDR3. A D gene is named only where the DNA matches it firmly. Where a row states a size, it is once, few, many or the class of an expanded clone; other rows omit it.

TRBJ1-1	TRBV19	-	-	TGTGCCAGTAGTCCCCTGGGGCAGGGGTACACTGAAGCTTTCTTT	CASSPLGQGYTEAFF
TRBJ2-1	TRBV7-9	TRBD1	few	TGTGCCAGCAGCCACCGGGACAGGGATAATGAGCAGTTCTTC	CASSHRDRDNEQFF
TRBJ2-5	TRBV7-9	TRBD2	-	TGTGCCAGCAGCGCCCCGGGACTAGGACAAGAGACCCAGTACTTC	CASSAPGLGQETQYF
TRBJ2-6	TRBV5-4	-	-	TGTGCCAGCAGCTTTCGGTCCTCTGGGGCCAACGTCCTGACTTTC	CASSFRSSGANVLTF
TRBJ1-2	TRBV28	TRBD1	-	TGTGCCAGCAGTTTATTAAACAGGGACAGGGATGGCTACACCTTC	CASSLLNRDRDGYTF
TRBJ2-3	TRBV19	TRBD1	-	TGTGCCAGTAGTCGGGGACAGAACACAGATACGCAGTATTTT	CASSRGQNTDTQYF
TRBJ1-2	TRBV27	-	-	TGTGCCAGCAGTCGGGGGAGGAACTCTTACTATGGCTACACCTTC	CASSRGRNSYYGYTF
TRBJ2-3	TRBV27	TRBD2	-	TGTGCCAGCAGTTTATTTAGCGGGGGTGGAGTCACAGATACACAGTATTTT	CASSLFSGGGVTDTQYF
TRBJ2-5	TRBV2	-	-	TGTGCCAGCAGTGTCATTCAGGAGACCCAGTACTTC	CASSVIQETQYF
TRBJ1-5	TRBV9	-	-	TGTGCCAGCAGCGAGAACAGGTTCGATCAGCCCCAGCATTTT	CASSENRFDQPQHF